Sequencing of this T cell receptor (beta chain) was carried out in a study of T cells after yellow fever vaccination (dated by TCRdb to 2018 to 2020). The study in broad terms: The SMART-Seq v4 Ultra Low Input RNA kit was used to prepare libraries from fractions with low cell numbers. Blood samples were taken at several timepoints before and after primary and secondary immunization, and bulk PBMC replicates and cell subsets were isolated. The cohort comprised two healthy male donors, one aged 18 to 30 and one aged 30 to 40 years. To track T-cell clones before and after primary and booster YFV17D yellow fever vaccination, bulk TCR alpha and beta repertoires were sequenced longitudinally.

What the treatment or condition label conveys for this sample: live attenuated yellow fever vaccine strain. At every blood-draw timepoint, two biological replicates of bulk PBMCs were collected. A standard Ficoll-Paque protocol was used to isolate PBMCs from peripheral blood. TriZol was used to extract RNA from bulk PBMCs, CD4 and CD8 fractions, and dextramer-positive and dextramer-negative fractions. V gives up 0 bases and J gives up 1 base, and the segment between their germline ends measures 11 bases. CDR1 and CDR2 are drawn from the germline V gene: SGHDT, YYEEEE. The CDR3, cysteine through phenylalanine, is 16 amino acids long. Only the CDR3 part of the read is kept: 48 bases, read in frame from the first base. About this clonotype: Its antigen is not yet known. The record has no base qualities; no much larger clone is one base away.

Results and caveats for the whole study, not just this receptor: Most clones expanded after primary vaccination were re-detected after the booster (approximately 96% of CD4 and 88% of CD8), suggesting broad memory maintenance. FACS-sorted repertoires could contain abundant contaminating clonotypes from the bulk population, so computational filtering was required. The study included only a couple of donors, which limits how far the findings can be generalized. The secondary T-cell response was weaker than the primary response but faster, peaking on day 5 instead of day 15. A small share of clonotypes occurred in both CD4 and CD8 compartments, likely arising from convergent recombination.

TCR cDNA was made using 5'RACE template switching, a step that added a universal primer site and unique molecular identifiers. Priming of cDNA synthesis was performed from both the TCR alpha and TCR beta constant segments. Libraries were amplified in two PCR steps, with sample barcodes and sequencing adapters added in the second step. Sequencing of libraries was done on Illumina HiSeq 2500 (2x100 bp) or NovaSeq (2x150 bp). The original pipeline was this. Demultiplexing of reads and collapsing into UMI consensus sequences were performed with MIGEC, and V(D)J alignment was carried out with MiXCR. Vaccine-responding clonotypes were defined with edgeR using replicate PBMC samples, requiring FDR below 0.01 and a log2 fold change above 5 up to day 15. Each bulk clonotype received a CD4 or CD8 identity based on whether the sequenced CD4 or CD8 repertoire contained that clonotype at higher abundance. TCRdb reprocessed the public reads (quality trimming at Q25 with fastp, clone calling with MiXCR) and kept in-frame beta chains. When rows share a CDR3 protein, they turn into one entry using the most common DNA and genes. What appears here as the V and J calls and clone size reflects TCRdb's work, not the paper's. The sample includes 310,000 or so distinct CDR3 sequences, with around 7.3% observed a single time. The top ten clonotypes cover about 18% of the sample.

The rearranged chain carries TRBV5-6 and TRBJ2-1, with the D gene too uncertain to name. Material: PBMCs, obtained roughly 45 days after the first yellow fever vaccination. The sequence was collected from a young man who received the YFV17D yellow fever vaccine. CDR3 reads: CASSLGAARSYNEQFF. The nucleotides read TGTGCCAGCAGCTTGGGGGCGGCCCGGTCCTACAATGAGCAGTTCTTC.